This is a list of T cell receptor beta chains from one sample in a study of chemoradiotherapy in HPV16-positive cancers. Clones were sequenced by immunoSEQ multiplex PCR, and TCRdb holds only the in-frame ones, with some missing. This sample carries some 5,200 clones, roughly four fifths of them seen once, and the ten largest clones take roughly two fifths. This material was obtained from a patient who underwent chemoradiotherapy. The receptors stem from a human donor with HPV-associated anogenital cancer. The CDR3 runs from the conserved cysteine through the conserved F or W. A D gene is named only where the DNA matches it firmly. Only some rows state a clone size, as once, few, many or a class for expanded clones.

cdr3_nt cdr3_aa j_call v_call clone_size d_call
TGTGCAAGTCGCGGGACAGAAGGGAACTATGGCTACACCTTC CASRGTEGNYGYTF TRBJ1-2 TRBV12-2 . .
TGTGCCAGCGCAAACCCTCACAGGGGAGGGCTGGCAGATACGCAGTATTTT CASANPHRGGLADTQYF TRBJ2-3 TRBV18 . .
TGTGCCAGCAGTTTATCATGGGACAACTATGGCTACACCTTC CASSLSWDNYGYTF TRBJ1-2 TRBV27 once .
TGTGCCAGCAGCTTAGCGCTAAGCGGCAATGAGCAGTTCTTC CASSLALSGNEQFF TRBJ2-1 TRBV7-2 . .
TGTGCCAGCAGTGTTACCGGGACAGGGGGGACTGAAGCTTTCTTT CASSVTGTGGTEAFF TRBJ1-1 TRBV6-1 . TRBD1
TGTGCCAGCGTTGGGACCGGTAAGGGTTACACCGGGGAGCTGTTTTTT CASVGTGKGYTGELFF TRBJ2-2 TRBV6-7 . .
TGTGCCAGCAGCCTGGGAGTGAACACTGAAGCTTTCTTT CASSLGVNTEAFF TRBJ1-1 TRBV5-6 . .
TGCAGCGTTGAATTACCGACCAAAAACATTCAGTACTTC CSVELPTKNIQYF TRBJ2-4 TRBV29-1 once .
TGCGCCAGCAGCCATATGGGACTAGCGGGAGGGCCTGGGAGGGAGACCCAGTACTTC CASSHMGLAGGPGRETQYF TRBJ2-5 TRBV4-1 . TRBD2
TGTGCCAGTAGTATCGGCCAGGGAGTCGGCACAGAGACCCAGTACTTC CASSIGQGVGTETQYF TRBJ2-5 TRBV19 . .
TGTGCCAGTAGTAGCTCCACGACGAAAGAGACCCAGTACTTC CASSSSTTKETQYF TRBJ2-5 TRBV19 . .
TGCGCCAGCAGCTTGGTCGGGAGTACCACCGGGGAGCTGTTTTTT CASSLVGSTTGELFF TRBJ2-2 TRBV5-1 . .
TGTGCCAGCAGTGGAGACGAGACTAGCGGGAGTAATGAGCAGTTCTTC CASSGDETSGSNEQFF TRBJ2-1 TRBV2 . TRBD2
TGCGCCAGCAGCTTGGCCAGTGGAAGGGTCACTGAAGCTTTCTTT CASSLASGRVTEAFF TRBJ1-1 TRBV5-1 . .
TGCGCCAGCAGCTTGGCCTCAGGCCCGCACGAGCAGTACTTC CASSLASGPHEQYF TRBJ2-7 TRBV5-1 . .
TGTGCCGGGAGACAGACGGTCGTCCTGACTTTC CAGRQTVVLTF TRBJ2-6 TRBV2 few .
TGCGCCAGCAGAAACCGGACTACTTACACCGGGGAGCTGTTTTTT CASRNRTTYTGELFF TRBJ2-2 TRBV5-1 few .
TGCGCCAGCAGCCAAGATGAAGGGGGCTTGGGCACAGATACGCAGTATTTT CASSQDEGGLGTDTQYF TRBJ2-3 TRBV4-3 . TRBD1
TGTGCCAGCAGCACAGGGACGTGGGAGCAGTACTTC CASSTGTWEQYF TRBJ2-7 TRBV7-9 . .
TGTGCCAGCGCCCGGGACTCTCGGGGGGCCTACGAGCAGTACTTC CASARDSRGAYEQYF TRBJ2-7 TRBV6-5 . TRBD2
TGCGCCAGCAGCCAGGGACTAGCGGGAGTCGGCGAGCAGTACTTC CASSQGLAGVGEQYF TRBJ2-7 TRBV5-1 once TRBD2
TGTGCCACGACGCCCTCTGGGGCCAACGTCCTGACTTTC CATTPSGANVLTF TRBJ2-6 TRBV11-2 . .
TGTGCCAGCAGGTCCACAGACTTCTATGGCTACACCTTC CASRSTDFYGYTF TRBJ1-2 TRBV6-6 . .
TGTGCCAGCAGCCCAAATAGTATGCAGTCTTTCTCTTCCTACGAGCAGTACTTC CASSPNSMQSFSSYEQYF TRBJ2-7 TRBV7-2 few .
TGTGCCAGCCGCGGGCAGAATAATTCACCCCTCCACTTT CASRGQNNSPLHF TRBJ1-6 TRBV7-9 . .
TGTGCCAGCAGCCCGGGCCAGGGAGAGCCCCAGCATTTT CASSPGQGEPQHF TRBJ1-5 TRBV5-4 . .
TGTGCCAGCTCGCGGGGTGGGGATCAGCCCCAGCATTTT CASSRGGDQPQHF TRBJ1-5 TRBV18 . .
TGTGCCAGCAGACCTCGGGCCCGGACAGTAGAAAAACTGTTTTTT CASRPRARTVEKLFF TRBJ1-4 TRBV5-5 few .
TGTACCTGGAGGCCGGGACAGGCAAATTCACCCCTCCACTTT CTWRPGQANSPLHF TRBJ1-6 TRBV30 . TRBD1
TGTGCCAGTAGTTCAGACTATATAGCCAAAAACATTCAGTACTTC CASSSDYIAKNIQYF TRBJ2-4 TRBV19 . .
TGTGCCAGCAGCGTAGGAGGGACTAGCTACGGTGCAGAGACCCAGTACTTC CASSVGGTSYGAETQYF TRBJ2-5 TRBV9 . TRBD2
TGTGCCTGGCGCAGGGATTCAAACACTGAAGCTTTCTTT CAWRRDSNTEAFF TRBJ1-1 TRBV30 . .
TGTGCCAGTAAGGAGACAGGAAACTATGGCTACACCTTC CASKETGNYGYTF TRBJ1-2 TRBV19 once .
TGCGCCAGCAGCTGGTCGCGGTGGGGGAACACTGAAGCTTTCTTT CASSWSRWGNTEAFF TRBJ1-1 TRBV5-1 . .
TGTGCCAGCAGCGCCCCGGGTAGGGGCAATCAGCCCCAGCATTTT CASSAPGRGNQPQHF TRBJ1-5 TRBV28 . .
TGTGCCAGCAGTTATTCGGGACAGTCGAACGAAGCTTTCTTT CASSYSGQSNEAFF TRBJ1-1 TRBV6-6 . TRBD1
TGTGCCAGCACTAGCGGGATGTTATCCGAGCAGTACTTC CASTSGMLSEQYF TRBJ2-7 TRBV6-1 . TRBD2
TGCGCCAGCGGCTCCGGGACAGGGGCAGATACGCAGTATTTT CASGSGTGADTQYF TRBJ2-3 TRBV5-1 . TRBD1
TGTGCCAGCAGGGACGGGACAGGGGATGTAGAGACCCAGTACTTC CASRDGTGDVETQYF TRBJ2-5 TRBV28 . TRBD1
TGTGCCATCAGTGAGCCCCGCGAAATAAACAATGAGCAGTTCTTC CAISEPREINNEQFF TRBJ2-1 TRBV10-3 . .
TGTGCCAGCAGAACCGGACAGCCAAGGGGGCCCCAGCATTTT CASRTGQPRGPQHF TRBJ1-5 TRBV6-6 . .